The 9 T cell receptor beta chains reported below all come from one sample, sequenced in a study of metastatic and nonmetastatic thyroid tumors. TCRdb re-analyzed the PCR reads using MiXCR. The sample lists 43,000 or so clones; under 20% were seen once. All patients were treatment-naive before thyroid surgery. Material for sequencing was blood. The receptors were gathered from a female donor with papillary thyroid cancer or a benign thyroid nodule (not recorded which). Some clones in this sample may be carry-over from other donors' samples.

This clone appeared many times. The chain uses TRBV20-1 and TRBJ1-2; maybe TRBD1 (6 bases). V was pared by 3 bases and J by 8 bases, with 10 bases between. The CDR3 is made up of 11 amino acids. Germline V lookup: CDR1 DFQATT, CDR2 SNEGSKA (reference sequence). CDR3 sequence: CSARTGEGYTF. The CDR3 coding sequence is TGCAGTGCTAGGACAGGAGAGGGCTACACCTTC.

The sample holds a few counts of this clone. This chain links TRBV30 with TRBJ2-7; 7 bases are a match to TRBD2. Germline CDR1 reads GTSNPN; CDR2 reads SVGIG (reference sequence). This CDR3 contains 14 residues. J lost 2 bases, V lost 1 base, and 5 bases had no gene match. The CDR3 nucleotides read TGTGCCTGGAGTGAAGCGGGAAAAACCTACGAGCAGTACTTC. This gives the protein CAWSEAGKTYEQYF.

Notes on this clone: This may be a read error: a much more frequent sequence differs by one nucleotide. Other DNA sequences of this sample code for an identical CDR3. The rearrangement uses TRBV7-2 and TRBJ1-1; 8 bases match TRBD1. Germline CDR1 reads SGHTA; CDR2 reads FQGNSA. The CDR3 spans 14 residues. The CDR3 coding sequence is TGTGCCAGCAGCGATTGGGACAGGAACACAGAAGCTTTCTTT. It codes for CASSDWDRNTEAFF.

This clone was detected many times. This chain joins TRBV5-1 and TRBJ1-2, with 9 bases fitting TRBD1. The junction had 10 bases not matched to a gene; V was cut back by 4 bases and J by 9 bases. The germline V gene has CDR1 SGHRS and CDR2 YFSETQ. The CDR3 sequence is 14 residues long. The chain's CDR3 is CASSLLPGQGRYTF. The CDR3 DNA reads as TGCGCCAGCAGCCTATTACCGGGACAGGGCCGCTACACCTTC.

A few counts support this clone. J is TRBJ2-5 and V is TRBV4-2; D not resolved. This CDR3 comprises 15 residues. V lost 0 bases, J lost 0 bases, and 8 bases lay in between. The V gene's germline CDR1 is LGHNA and CDR2 YNFKEQ. The CDR3 sequence: CASSQEKHNQETQYF. Here the CDR3 DNA reads TGTGCCAGCAGCCAAGAAAAACATAACCAAGAGACCCAGTACTTC.

As to this clone: A clone one base away is much larger, so this may be a read error. V usage is TRBV29-1 and J usage is TRBJ2-5; no firm D call. The CDR3 runs 15 residues. V lost 6 bases and J lost 4, with 21 bases in between. Germline V lookup: CDR1 SQVTM, CDR2 ANQGSEA. The CDR3 protein is CSVQPRSGTLETQYF. Here the CDR3 DNA reads TGCAGCGTCCAGCCGAGGTCGGGTACGTTAGAGACCCAGTACTTC.

As to this clone: One junction end does not reproduce the germline sequence, and a read error may be involved. This chain uses TRBV28 with TRBJ1-1, with a possible D match to TRBD1 (5 bases). Looked up from germline, CDR1 is MDHEN and CDR2 is SYDVKM. CDR3 size: 14 residues. As DNA, the CDR3 is TGTGCCAGCATTTTACCGGACATGGTGACTGAAGCTTTCTTT. This encodes CASILPDMVTEAFF.

This clone was detected ten times or more. The chain employs TRBV10-3 and TRBJ2-5, with 8 bases lining up with TRBD1. CDR3 length: 14 residues. Germline trimming cut 6 bases from V and 5 bases from J; bases unmatched to any gene: 8. The V gene's germline CDR1 is ENHRY and CDR2 SYGVKD. CDR3 protein: CAIRSGGGLETQYF. The DNA for the CDR3 is TGTGCCATCAGGTCAGGGGGCGGGTTGGAGACCCAGTACTTC.

This clone was counted between two and nine times. This may come from a read error, since a much larger clone is one base off. The chain couples TRBV9 to TRBJ2-1; TRBD2 might be the D (6 bases). Trimming removed 4 bases at V and 9 bases at J, with 20 bases between. CDR1 and CDR2 (germline): SGDLS, YYNGEE. CDR3 length: 15 amino acids. CDR3 nucleotides: TGTGCCAGCAGCCCCACTATCGGGAGCTTTGGTGAGCAGTTCTTC. Amino acid sequence: CASSPTIGSFGEQFF.